This T cell receptor beta chain was documented in a study of blood T cell repertoires in COVID-19. Study context: Sites in the United States, Italy and Spain provided acute and convalescent COVID-19 samples. T cells, B-cell-depleted T cells, or PBMCs supplied cDNA or gDNA.

V was clipped by 2 bases and J by 5 bases; unmatched bases: 6. The CDR3 spans 15 residues. Germline CDR1 LNHDA, CDR2 SQIVND (reference sequence). In the study's own analysis: For nucleated cells, counts were estimated from reference gene primer amplification. Libraries were prepared by immunoSEQ multiplex PCR; TCRdb keeps only in-frame clonotypes and omits some of them. From that table come the V and J calls and clone size; the DNA was used to work out D and trimming. The table lists about 84,000 clones, 80% to 90% of them singletons, with roughly a sixth in the top ten. This clone appeared once. V usage is TRBV19 and J usage is TRBJ1-5; 7 bases align to TRBD1. The sequence derives from a woman aged 80 or over with acute or convalescent COVID-19. The sequenced sample was peripheral blood. As DNA, the CDR3 is TGTGCCAGTAGTATAATTACAGGGGCGCATCAGCCCCAGCATTTT. Translating gives CASSIITGAHQPQHF.